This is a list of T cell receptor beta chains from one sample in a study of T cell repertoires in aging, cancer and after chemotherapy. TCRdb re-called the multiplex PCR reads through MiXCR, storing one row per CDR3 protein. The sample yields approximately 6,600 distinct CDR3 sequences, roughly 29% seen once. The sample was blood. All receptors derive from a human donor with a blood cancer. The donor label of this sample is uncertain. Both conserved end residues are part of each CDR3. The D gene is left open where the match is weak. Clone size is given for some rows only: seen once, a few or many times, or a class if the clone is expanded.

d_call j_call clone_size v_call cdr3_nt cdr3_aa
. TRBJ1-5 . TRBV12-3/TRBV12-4 TGTGCCAGCAGTATACAGGTGATCCAGCCCCAGCATTTT CASSIQVIQPQHF
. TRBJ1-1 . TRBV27 TGTGCCAGCGGACCTGACAGGGAAGCTTTCTTT CASGPDREAFF
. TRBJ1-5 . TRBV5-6 TGTGCCAGCAGCTTGAGGGGGGAAAGTCAGCCCCAGCATTTT CASSLRGESQPQHF
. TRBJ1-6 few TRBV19 TGTGCCAGTAAAACAGGTGGCCCCCTCCACTTT CASKTGGPLHF
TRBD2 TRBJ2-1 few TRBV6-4 TGTGCCAGCAGTGAAGGCGGGGGTACACAGTTCTTC CASSEGGGTQFF
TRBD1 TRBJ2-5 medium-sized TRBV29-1 TGCAGCGTTGAATGGGCCAGGGGGGAGACCCAGTACTTC CSVEWARGETQYF
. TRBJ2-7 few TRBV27 TGTGCCAGCAGCCGCAGTCGGTCCAACCTCTACGAGCAGTACTTC CASSRSRSNLYEQYF
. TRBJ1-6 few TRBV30 TGTGCCTGGAGGTCAGGGGTTATTTCCTCCTATAATTCACCCCTCCACTTT CAWRSGVISSYNSPLHF
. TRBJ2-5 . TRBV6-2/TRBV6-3 TGTGCCAGCAGTTACCTTGCTTCCGGCTTGACCCAGTACTTC CASSYLASGLTQYF
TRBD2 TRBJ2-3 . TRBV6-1 TGTGCCAGCAGTCGGACTAGCGGTACAGATACGCAGTATTTT CASSRTSGTDTQYF
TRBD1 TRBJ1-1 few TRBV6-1 TGTGCCAGCAGACAGGGGGGGAACACTGAAGCTTTCTTT CASRQGGNTEAFF
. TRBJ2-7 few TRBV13 TGCGCCAGCAGGGCCAACCGGGACGGAACCTACGAGCAGTACTTC CASRANRDGTYEQYF
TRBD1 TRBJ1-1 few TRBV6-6 TGTGCCAGCAGAGCCACAGGGGAGGCGGACACTGAAGCTTTCTTT CASRATGEADTEAFF
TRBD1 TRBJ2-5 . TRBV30 TGTGCCTGGATCGGGACAGCCCACGGATTCCAAGAGACCCAGTACTTC CAWIGTAHGFQETQYF
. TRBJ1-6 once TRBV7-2 TGTGCCAGCAGAGAGGGGGGGGAGAATTCACCCCTCCACTTT CASREGGENSPLHF
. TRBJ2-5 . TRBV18 TGTGCCAGCTCGCGAGAGGGGGGAGAAGAGACCCAGTACTTC CASSREGGEETQYF
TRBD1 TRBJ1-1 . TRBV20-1 TGCAGTGCTAGAGAGGACAGGGTCACGGAAGCTTTCTTT CSAREDRVTEAFF
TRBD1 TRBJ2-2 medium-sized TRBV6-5 TGTGCCAGCAGTCCTGGACAGGGGATAACCGGGGAGCTGTTTTTT CASSPGQGITGELFF
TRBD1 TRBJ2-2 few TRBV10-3 TGTGCCATCAGCACAGGGGCGTTAAGGACCGGGGAGCTGTTTTTT CAISTGALRTGELFF
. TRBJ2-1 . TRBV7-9 TGTGCCAGCAGCCTAGGACAGACCTTTTACAATGAGCAGTTCTTC CASSLGQTFYNEQFF
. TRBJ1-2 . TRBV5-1 TGCGCCAGCAGCTTGGAACAGACCTATGGCTACACCTTC CASSLEQTYGYTF
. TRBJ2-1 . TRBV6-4 TGTGCCAGCAGTCCCTCTAGCGAGGGACACAATGAGCAGTTCTTC CASSPSSEGHNEQFF
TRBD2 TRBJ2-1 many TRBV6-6 TGTGCCAGCAGCCACCTTCGAGCGGGGGGGTACAATGAGCAGTTCTTC CASSHLRAGGYNEQFF
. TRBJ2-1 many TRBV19 TGTGCCAGTAGGTCGCCTCAGCCCCCCTACAATGAGCAGTTCTTC CASRSPQPPYNEQFF
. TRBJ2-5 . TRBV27 TGTGCCAGCAGTTTAGTATTAGGGGCAGAAGAGACCCAGTACTTC CASSLVLGAEETQYF
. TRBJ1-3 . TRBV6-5 TGTGCCAGCAGTCTCACGGGTGATGGCTCTGGAAACACCATATATTTT CASSLTGDGSGNTIYF
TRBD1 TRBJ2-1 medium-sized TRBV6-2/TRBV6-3 TGTGCCAGCATCAGGGACAGGGGCAATGAGCAGTTCTTC CASIRDRGNEQFF
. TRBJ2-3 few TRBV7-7 TGTGCCAGCAGCTTAGCGCTAGGCATTAGCACAGATACGCAGTATTTT CASSLALGISTDTQYF
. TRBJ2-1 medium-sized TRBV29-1 TGCAGCGTTGTTGGGCGCCTGGGGCACAATGAGCAGTTCTTC CSVVGRLGHNEQFF
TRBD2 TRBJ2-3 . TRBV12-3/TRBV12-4 TGTGCCAGCACTCGACAAGGATGGGGTACTAGCGGGGTTACGCAGTATTTT CASTRQGWGTSGVTQYF
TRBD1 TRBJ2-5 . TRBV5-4 TGTGCCAGCAGTTCGATGGGACAGGGGGCGAAAGAGACCCAGTACTTC CASSSMGQGAKETQYF
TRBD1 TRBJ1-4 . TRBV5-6 TGTGCCAGCAGCTTGCCTGAGGGACAGGGGTATGAAAAACTGTTTTTT CASSLPEGQGYEKLFF
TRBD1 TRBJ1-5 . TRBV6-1 TGTGCCACCGAACAGGGGCCGGGACAGCCCCAGCATTTT CATEQGPGQPQHF
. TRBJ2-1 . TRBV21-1 TGTGCCAGCAGCAAAGTTTCCGACACCAATGAGCAGTTCTTC CASSKVSDTNEQFF
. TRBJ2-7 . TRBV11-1 TGTGCCAGCAGCTTAGGGCTGCGCTACGAGCAGTACTTC CASSLGLRYEQYF
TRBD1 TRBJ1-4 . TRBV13 TGTGCCAGCAGCGGAACAGGGGGCGAAAAACTGTTTTTT CASSGTGGEKLFF
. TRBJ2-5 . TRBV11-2 TGTGCCAGCAGCTTCGGACAGAAAGAGACCCAGTACTTC CASSFGQKETQYF
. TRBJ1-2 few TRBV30 TGTGCCTGGAAACCCGAAGGGTTCCTGGATGGCTACACCTTC CAWKPEGFLDGYTF
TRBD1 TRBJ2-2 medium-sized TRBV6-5 TGTGCCAGCAGTTCCCCGCAAAGGGGGCATACCGGGGAGCTGTTTTTT CASSSPQRGHTGELFF
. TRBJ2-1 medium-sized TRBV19 TGTGCCAGTATAGGCAGGGGGGATGAGCAGTTCTTC CASIGRGDEQFF
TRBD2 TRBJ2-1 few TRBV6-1 TGTGCCAGCAGTAACCGGGAGGGTAATGAGCAGTTCTTC CASSNREGNEQFF
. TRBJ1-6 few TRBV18 TGTGCCAGCTCCCTGAGGATGGATTCACCCCTCCACTTT CASSLRMDSPLHF
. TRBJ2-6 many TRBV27 TGTGCCAGCAGTTTCCGGACCCACCGAGGTAGCTCTGGGGCCAACGTCCTGACTTTC CASSFRTHRGSSGANVLTF
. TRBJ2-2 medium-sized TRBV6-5 TGTGCCAGCAGTTACTTGGCCGGTCTGGGCACCGGGGAGCTGTTTTTT CASSYLAGLGTGELFF
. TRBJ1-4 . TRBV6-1 TGTGCCAGCAGGGGAGGACAGACAGGTGAAAAACTGTTTTTT CASRGGQTGEKLFF
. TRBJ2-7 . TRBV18 TGTGCCAGCTCACGGGACCTTTACGAGCAGTACTTC CASSRDLYEQYF
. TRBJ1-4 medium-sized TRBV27 TGTGCCAGCAGTGCCCGGGAGGGATTGGGTGAAAAACTGTTTTTT CASSAREGLGEKLFF